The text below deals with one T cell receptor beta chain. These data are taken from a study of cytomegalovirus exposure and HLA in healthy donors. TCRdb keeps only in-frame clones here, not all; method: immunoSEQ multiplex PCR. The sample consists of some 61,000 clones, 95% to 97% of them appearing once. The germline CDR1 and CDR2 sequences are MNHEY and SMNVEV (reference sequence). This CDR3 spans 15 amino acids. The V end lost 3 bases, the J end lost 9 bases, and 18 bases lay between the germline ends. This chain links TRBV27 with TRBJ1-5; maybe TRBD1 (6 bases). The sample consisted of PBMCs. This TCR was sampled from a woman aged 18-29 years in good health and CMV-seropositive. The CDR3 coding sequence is TGTGCCAGCAGTTTGAGCAGGGGCACCAACGCGCCCCAGCATTTT. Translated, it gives CASSLSRGTNAPQHF.